This T cell receptor beta chain was recovered during a study of regulatory T cells in long-lasting Graves disease. CDR1 and CDR2 (germline): MNHNS, SASEGT. This CDR3 contains 13 residues. Trimming took 6 bases from V and 6 from J, leaving 14 bases between them. This clonotype was recorded at least ten times. Combining iRepertoire HTBI primers with Arm-PCR of CDR3 regions, the authors built TCR beta libraries. Via MiXCR, TCRdb re-called the multiplex PCR reads, giving one row per CDR3 protein. The table has under 800,000 distinct CDR3 sequences, roughly 15% seen once. Specified time point: newly diagnosed GD, antithyroid drugs for less than 3 months. From PBMCs, RNA was extracted and then used to make the TCR library. These data were likewise used in another study, on T cells in Graves' hyperthyroidism and ophthalmopathy.

This sequence originates from a woman under 40 with Graves disease. The chain joins TRBV6-1 to TRBJ2-5, with TRBD1 as a possible D gene (6 bases). The sample was peripheral blood mononuclear cells (PBMCs), taken at new diagnosis, from a patient treated with antithyroid drugs. The CDR3 coding sequence is TGTGCCAGCAGCTCAGGGGTCGGTCAGACCCAGTACTTC. Its protein is CASSSGVGQTQYF.